This T cell receptor (beta chain) was found in a study of breast tumors, draining lymph nodes, adjacent tissues. TCRdb redid the calling of the multiplex PCR reads with MiXCR, one entry per CDR3 protein. Of roughly 130,000 distinct CDR3 sequences in the sample, approximately 29% are singletons; the top ten hold around 2.3%. A word on this clonotype: Its antigen is currently unknown.

Study results and limitations: Most tumor T cells seemingly derive from lymph node, then expand in tumor. Tumor and nontumor repertoires were significantly more similar in luminal-like than in basal-like breast cancer. Compared with lymph nodes, tumors were less diverse; compared with nontumor tissue, more. The lymph node origin of tumor T cells was framed as consistent with a hypothesis, not demonstrated.

The lymph nodes were axillary draining lymph nodes from breast cancer patients. Sequenced input: axillary lymph node tissue. This sequence originates from a female donor with breast cancer. Some clones in this sample may be carry-over from other donors' samples.

For the CDR3, the DNA is TGTGCCAGCAGTCCTGGACTAGCGGGGGAAGAGACCCAGTACTTC. Translated, it gives CASSPGLAGEETQYF. The J gene is TRBJ2-5, the V gene TRBV6-2 or TRBV6-3, with 13 bases that match TRBD2. Germline V gene sequence: CDR1 MNHEY, CDR2 SVGEGT. V trimming: 5 bases; J trimming: 3 bases; junction bases outside the gene matches: 3. The CDR3 is made up of 15 amino acids.